These 5 T cell receptor beta chains came from one sample sequenced in a study of technical replicates of blood from a few donors. Using immunoSEQ multiplex PCR, the repertoire was profiled, and TCRdb retains in-frame clones only, with some absent. The sample holds about 56,000 clones; more than 90% are singletons and the top ten take about 3%. Material for sequencing was PBMCs. The receptors come from a human donor in good health. Some clones in this sample may be carry-over from other donors' samples.

The chain employs TRBV5-6 and TRBJ2-1; D is uncertain. There are 13 residues in the CDR3. Trimming took 4 bases from V and 9 from J, leaving 14 bases between them. Germline V CDR1 and CDR2: SGHDT, YYEEEE. CDR3 sequence reads: CASSASPEPEQFF. In DNA, the CDR3 is TGTGCCAGCAGCGCCTCACCCGAGCCTGAGCAGTTCTTC.

This sequence joins TRBV5-5 and TRBJ2-1; D is uncertain. There are 15 residues in the CDR3. Germline loops: CDR1 SGHKS, CDR2 YYEKEE (reference sequence). Deletions cut 0 bases from V and 2 bases from J, with 9 bases between. The CDR3 DNA follows: TGTGCCAGCAGCTTGGAGACTGTCCCCTACAATGAGCAGTTCTTC. It encodes CASSLETVPYNEQFF.

The chain uses TRBV6-5 and TRBJ2-1; 11 positions match TRBD2. The germline V gene encodes CDR1 MNHEY and CDR2 SVGAGI. This CDR3 spans 14 amino acids. V was pared by 6 bases and J by 5 bases, with 3 bases of the junction left unmatched. The CDR3 region has the DNA TGTGCCAGCAGCCGTAGCGGGAGGGACAATGAGCAGTTCTTC. Protein sequence: CASSRSGRDNEQFF.

The chain combines TRBV6-1 with TRBJ2-1; 10 bases are a match to TRBD2. The CDR3 has 13 residues. V dropped 6 bases and J dropped 9; count of bases not matched to a gene: 5. Germline lookup yields CDR1 MNHNS and CDR2 SASEGT. The CDR3, as DNA: TGTGCCAGCAGCGCTAGCGGGAGTCTTGAGCAGTTCTTC. As protein: CASSASGSLEQFF.

The chain recombines TRBV6-4 with TRBJ1-2, with D tentatively TRBD1 (6 bases). The CDR3 spans 13 residues. The germline CDR1 and CDR2 sequences are MRHNA and SNTAGT. V lost 0 bases and J lost 4, with 6 bases in between. The CDR3 bases are TGTGCCAGCAGTGACTCAGGGGGCTATGGCTACACCTTC. Amino acids: CASSDSGGYGYTF.